The 24 T cell receptor beta chains below all came from one sample that was sequenced in a study of CD4 T cells in relation to SARS-CoV-2 and coronaviruses. The unexposed donors gave CD4+ T cells in about 2010-2019, prior to COVID-19. After more than eight days of culture, CD4+ T cells were isolated. No antigen has been assigned to these receptors. Libraries were prepared by immunoSEQ multiplex PCR; TCRdb keeps only in-frame clonotypes and omits some of them. Of around 11,000 clones listed, roughly 70% are singletons. Sequencing was performed on CD4+ T cells from PBMCs, cultured in vitro. These receptors originate from a human donor in good health.

This rearrangement joins TRBV19 to TRBJ2-1; 7 bases map to TRBD2. Germline V lookup: CDR1 LNHDA, CDR2 SQIVND (reference sequence). With V trimmed by 10 bases and J by 5 bases, 8 bases remained unmatched. This CDR3 region has 13 residues. The CDR3 reads CATGGQRNNEQFF. CDR3 nucleotides: TGTGCCACGGGGGGTCAAAGAAACAATGAGCAGTTCTTC.

The rearrangement uses TRBV2 and TRBJ2-3; 9 bases map to TRBD1. Germline CDR1 and CDR2: SNHLY and FYNNEI. V lost 3 bases and J lost 10; bases outside the gene matches: 8. This CDR3 contains 14 residues. The CDR3: CASSDGQGPRAQYF. Written as DNA, the CDR3 is TGTGCCAGCAGTGATGGACAGGGGCCCCGGGCGCAGTATTTT.

The chain uses TRBV28 and TRBJ1-2; 8 nucleotides agree with TRBD1. The germline CDR1 and CDR2 sequences are MDHEN and SYDVKM. V shed 6 bases and J 1 base; nucleotides not matched to a gene: 16. This CDR3 contains 18 residues. CDR3 region: CASSPTRGLPTVNYGYTF. The CDR3 region has the DNA TGTGCCAGCAGCCCAACCAGGGGGCTACCTACGGTTAACTATGGCTACACCTTC.

Only a few counts were recorded for this clone. The chain is built from TRBV28 and TRBJ1-2, with D perhaps matching TRBD1 (6 bases). Germline V gene sequence: CDR1 MDHEN, CDR2 SYDVKM. The V and J ends lost 7 bases and 1 base respectively, with 7 bases between them. This CDR3 region has 12 residues. The CDR3, as DNA: TGTGCCAGCAAGGGGGTTAACTATGGCTACACCTTC. Translating gives CASKGVNYGYTF.

V and J are TRBV2 and TRBJ1-1, with D unresolved. The CDR3 spans 15 residues. Germline CDR1 and CDR2: SNHLY and FYNNEI. V was clipped by 3 bases and J by 3 bases, with 14 bases between them. The CDR3 protein is CASSEVSRRDTEAFF. The CDR3 nucleotides read TGTGCCAGCAGTGAGGTTTCTAGAAGGGACACTGAAGCTTTCTTT.

The chain recombines TRBV13 with TRBJ1-4, with 7 positions matching TRBD1. CDR1 and CDR2 from the germline V gene are PRHDT and FYEKMQ (reference sequence). Trimming at V came to 5 bases and at J to 6 bases, leaving 6 bases not matched to a gene. The CDR3 runs 14 residues. The CDR3 DNA is TGTGCCAGCAGCCAGGGACAGTTAGATGAAAAACTGTTTTTT. It is translated as CASSQGQLDEKLFF. Supplemented by reference TRBV13 and TRBJ1-4, the full variable domain reads AAGVIQSPRHLIKEKRETATLKCYPIPRHDTVYWYQQGPGQDPQFLISFYEKMQSDKGSIPDRFSAQQFSDYHSELNMSSLELGDSALYFCASSQGQLDEKLFFGSGTQLSVL.

V and J are TRBV6-5 and TRBJ2-7, with D perhaps matching TRBD2 (7 bases). The CDR3 is 15 amino acids. Germline V CDR1 and CDR2: MNHEY, SVGAGI. V was clipped by 5 bases and J by 3 bases, with 17 bases between them. This CDR3 reads CASSPRGAAVYEQYF. CDR3 in DNA: TGTGCCAGCAGTCCCCGGGGGGCGGCCGTCTACGAGCAGTACTTC.

V usage is TRBV7-3 and J usage is TRBJ2-7; possible D gene TRBD1, 6 bases. CDR1 is SGHTA, CDR2 FQGTGA, per germline. The length of the CDR3 is 15 residues. V lost 0 bases to trimming and J lost 3 bases, with 12 bases between them. The CDR3 spells CASSLTGTKDYEQYF. CDR3 nucleotides: TGTGCCAGCAGCTTAACAGGGACAAAGGACTACGAGCAGTACTTC.

This clone was seen only a few times. The gene calls are TRBV28 and TRBJ1-5; D unresolved. The germline V gene has CDR1 MDHEN and CDR2 SYDVKM. The CDR3 runs 17 residues. The V end lost 7 bases, the J end lost 3 bases, and 22 bases lay between the germline ends. The CDR3 region is CASILGGGNRLNQPQHF. The CDR3 DNA sequence: TGTGCCAGCATACTGGGAGGAGGGAACCGGCTCAATCAGCCCCAGCATTTT. Supplemented by reference TRBV28 and TRBJ1-5, the full variable domain reads DVKVTQSSRYLVKRTGEKVFLECVQDMDHENMFWYRQDPGLGLRLIYFSYDVKMKEKGDIPEGYSVSREKKERFSLILESASTNQTSMYLCASILGGGNRLNQPQHFGDGTRLSIL.

This chain connects TRBV11-1 to TRBJ2-5; D may be TRBD2 (5 bases). Germline CDR1 reads SGHAT; CDR2 reads FQDESV (reference sequence). Trimming shortened V by 5 bases and J by 5 bases, and 6 bases separated the two germline ends. The CDR3 covers 11 residues. CDR3 sequence: CASSTGETQYF. CDR3 DNA: TGTGCCAGCAGCACGGGGGAGACCCAGTACTTC.

This chain connects TRBV5-1 to TRBJ2-7, with 7 bases fitting TRBD2. The CDR3 is 18 residues long. Germline loops: CDR1 SGHRS, CDR2 YFSETQ. The V and J ends lost 2 bases and 1 base, in that order; junction bases with no gene match: 15. Here the CDR3 DNA reads TGCGCCAGCAGCTTAGATTTATCGCCCCGAGCGGGATCCTACGAGCAGTACTTC. Translating it yields CASSLDLSPRAGSYEQYF. Full variable domain (rest looked up from reference TRBV5-1 and TRBJ2-7): KAGVTQTPRYLIKTRGQQVTLSCSPISGHRSVSWYQQTPGQGLQFLFEYFSETQRNKGNFPGRFSGRQFSNSRSEMNVSTLELGDSALYLCASSLDLSPRAGSYEQYFGPGTRLTVT.

This clone was found a few times. This rearrangement joins TRBV3-1 (or the pseudogene TRBV3-2) to TRBJ1-3, with unresolved D. Looked up from germline, CDR1 is LGHDT and CDR2 is YNNKEL (reference sequence). Trimming shortened V by 0 bases and J by 4 bases, and 7 bases separated the two germline ends. This CDR3 is built from 14 residues. The CDR3 region is CASSQESRGNTIYF. In nucleotides, the CDR3 is TGTGCCAGCAGCCAAGAAAGCAGAGGAAACACCATATATTTT.

The sample holds a few counts of this clone. J is TRBJ2-5 and V is TRBV7-6, with 15 bases fitting TRBD2. The CDR3 loop spans 16 amino acids. Germline V gene data show CDR1 as SGHVS and CDR2 as FNYEAQ. V lost 6 bases to trimming and J lost 4 bases; unmatched junction nucleotides: 6. CDR3 protein: CASRRTSGGAGETQYF. The CDR3 coding sequence is TGTGCCAGCAGACGGACTAGCGGGGGGGCAGGAGAGACCCAGTACTTC. Full variable domain (rest looked up from reference TRBV7-6 and TRBJ2-5): GAGVSQSPRYKVTKRGQDVALRCDPISGHVSLYWYRQALGQGPEFLTYFNYEAQQDKSGLPNDRFSAERPEGSISTLTIQRTEQRDSAMYRCASRRTSGGAGETQYFGPGTRLLVL.

The V call is TRBV11-3, the J call TRBJ2-3; D is ambiguous. V lost 3 bases and J 0 bases, leaving 7 bases between the germline ends. CDR1 and CDR2 from the germline V gene are SGHNT and YENEEA. The CDR3 is 14 amino acids. The CDR3 region has the DNA TGTGCCAGCAGCTTCACTGCTAGCACAGATACGCAGTATTTT. It yields the protein CASSFTASTDTQYF.

The rearrangement joins TRBV18 to TRBJ2-7, with a weak D call TRBD1 (6 bases). Trimming took 4 bases from V and 6 from J, leaving 13 bases between them. The CDR3 totals 13 residues. From germline, CDR1 is KGHSH and CDR2 LQKENI. The CDR3 protein is CASSHDRPREQYF. Written as DNA, the CDR3 is TGTGCCAGCTCACACGACAGGCCCCGCGAGCAGTACTTC.

V and J are TRBV9 and TRBJ2-1; 7 bases are shared with TRBD2. CDR1 is SGDLS, CDR2 YYNGEE, per germline. This CDR3 has 14 residues. The V gene end was trimmed by 4 bases and the J gene end by 7 bases; junction bases not matched to a gene: 8. CDR3 loop: CASSPRTSVNEQFF. Here the CDR3 DNA reads TGTGCCAGCAGCCCTCGAACTAGCGTAAATGAGCAGTTCTTC.

This clone has more than one count but fewer than ten. The CDR3 DNA reads TGTGCCAGCAGCTTAGGTAACCCACCGGGTGAGCAGTTCTTC. It encodes CASSLGNPPGEQFF. V gene TRBV7-9 combines with J gene TRBJ2-1; unclear D gene. This CDR3 is 14 amino acids long. Germline assignment: CDR1 SEHNR and CDR2 FQNEAQ (reference sequence). V dropped 1 base and J dropped 9 bases, with 13 bases sitting between them.

This clone was found a few times. V usage is TRBV7-2 and J usage is TRBJ1-5, with no clear D. V lost 5 bases to trimming and J lost 5 bases, with 16 bases between them. This CDR3 spans 15 amino acids. The germline CDR1 and CDR2 sequences are SGHTA and FQGNSA. Here the CDR3 reads CASSRQSRNYQPQHF. CDR3 nucleotide sequence: TGTGCCAGCAGCCGGCAATCCCGCAATTATCAGCCCCAGCATTTT. Combining the CDR3 with reference TRBV7-2 and TRBJ1-5 gives the whole variable domain GAGVSQSPSNKVTEKGKDVELRCDPISGHTALYWYRQSLGQGLEFLIYFQGNSAPDKSGLPSDRFSAERTGGSVSTLTIQRTQQEDSAVYLCASSRQSRNYQPQHFGDGTRLSIL.

This sequence joins TRBV18 and TRBJ1-2; D possibly corresponds to TRBD1 (6 bases). This CDR3 is built from 14 residues. Trimming pared 5 bases from V and 6 bases from J, leaving 16 bases between. The V gene's germline CDR1 is KGHSH and CDR2 LQKENI. CDR3 in DNA: TGTGCCAGCTCATTCCTGGAGGACAGTAATGGCTACACCTTC. It specifies CASSFLEDSNGYTF.

This clone was seen a handful of times. This chain connects TRBV7-6 to TRBJ1-6, with 10 bases aligning to TRBD1. CDR3 length equals 15 residues. Germline CDR1 and CDR2: SGHVS and FNYEAQ. Trimming took 4 bases from V and 7 from J; bases not matched to a gene: 4. CDR3 bases: TGTGCCAGCAGCTGGGACAGGGGAGACAATTCACCCCTCCACTTT. Protein: CASSWDRGDNSPLHF.

This chain joins TRBV11-2 and TRBJ2-1, with unresolved D. Trimming shortened V by 5 bases and J by 6 bases, and 5 bases separated the two germline ends. The germline CDR1 and CDR2 sequences are SGHAT and FQNNGV. The length of the CDR3 is 11 residues. The CDR3 is CASSTGNEQFF. The DNA for the CDR3 is TGTGCCAGCAGCACGGGCAATGAGCAGTTCTTC.

Only a few counts were recorded for this clone. The gene calls are TRBV5-8 and TRBJ2-7; 7 bases are shared with TRBD1. V shed 5 bases and J 4 bases; nucleotides not matched to a gene: 6. Germline-derived CDR1 and CDR2 are SGHTS and YDEGEE. CDR3 length: 13 amino acids. The CDR3 here is CASSRTGPYEQYF. The CDR3 nucleotides read TGTGCCAGCAGTCGGACAGGCCCATACGAGCAGTACTTC.

The chain has TRBV9 and TRBJ2-7; 8 positions match TRBD2. Germline V gene data show CDR1 as SGDLS and CDR2 as YYNGEE. V was pared by 3 bases and J by 9 bases, with 8 bases of the junction left unmatched. This CDR3 has 13 residues. The DNA of the CDR3 is TGTGCCAGCAGCGACGGGACTAGTGGGGGGCAGTACTTC. Translated, it gives CASSDGTSGGQYF. Supplemented by reference TRBV9 and TRBJ2-7, the full variable domain reads DSGVTQTPKHLITATGQRVTLRCSPRSGDLSVYWYQQSLDQGLQFLIQYYNGEERAKGNILERFSAQQFPDLHSELNLSSLELGDSALYFCASSDGTSGGQYFGPGTRLTVT.

The V gene is TRBV19, the J gene TRBJ1-4; D gene ambiguous. This CDR3 contains 16 residues. The germline V gene encodes CDR1 LNHDA and CDR2 SQIVND (reference sequence). Trimming shortened V by 7 bases and J by 5 bases, and 20 bases separated the two germline ends. In DNA, the CDR3 is TGTGCCAGTACTCCCCTGGCCGGCAGTTTCAATGAAAAACTGTTTTTT. Translation: CASTPLAGSFNEKLFF.